Each of the 12 T cell receptor beta chains below was sequenced from the same sample in a study of PD-L1 blockade in urothelial cancer. The time point: peripheral blood 6 weeks after treatment start. TCRdb's copy holds only in-frame clones and misses some; the assay was immunoSEQ multiplex PCR. The sample lists 65,000 to 85,000 clones; approximately 90% were seen once. The specimen comprised PBMCs, sampled around atezolizumab (anti-PD-L1) treatment. The source is a woman of 80 years or more with urothelial cancer.

In this sample, this clone turned up once. V gene TRBV27 combines with J gene TRBJ2-1; D possibly corresponds to TRBD2 (5 bases). CDR1 and CDR2 (germline): MNHEY, SMNVEV (reference sequence). Trimming left V 4 bases short and J 0 bases short, with 16 bases between. There are 17 residues in the CDR3. The DNA of the CDR3 is TGTGCCAGCAGTTATAGATTTGGAGGCGGCTCCTACAATGAGCAGTTCTTC. Its protein product is CASSYRFGGGSYNEQFF.

The V call is TRBV30, the J call TRBJ1-1; D is uncertain. V was clipped by 0 bases and J by 0 bases, with 11 bases between them. The CDR3 runs to 15 residues. The germline V gene has CDR1 GTSNPN and CDR2 SVGIG (reference sequence). CDR3 DNA sequence: TGTGCCTGGAGTGTACGTCGCGGAGTGAACACTGAAGCTTTCTTT. Translating it yields CAWSVRRGVNTEAFF.

The chain carries TRBV4-2 and TRBJ2-3, with TRBD2 identical over 7 bases. CDR1 is LGHNA, CDR2 YNFKEQ, per germline. The CDR3 has 17 residues. Trimming cost V 1 base and J 2 bases; bases outside gene matches: 9. The CDR3 region is CASSQVGGGTYTDTQYF. The CDR3, as DNA: TGTGCCAGCAGCCAAGTTGGGGGAGGGACTTACACAGATACGCAGTATTTT.

This rearrangement joins TRBV4-1 to TRBJ1-1, with 7 bases matching TRBD1. Germline V gene data show CDR1 as MGHRA and CDR2 as YSYEKL. CDR3 length: 15 amino acids. J gave up 0 bases and V 3 bases, and 4 bases lay outside the gene matches. The CDR3 nucleotides read TGCGCCAGCAGCCAGTCGGGACAGTTGAACACTGAAGCTTTCTTT. Residues: CASSQSGQLNTEAFF.

The J gene is TRBJ1-5, the V gene TRBV9; D may be TRBD1 (5 bases). The germline gives CDR1 SGDLS, CDR2 YYNGEE. The V gene lost 0 bases and the J gene lost 5 bases, with 6 bases spanning the gap. The CDR3 extends over 13 amino acids. The CDR3 loop is CASSVEGYQPQHF. The CDR3 region has the DNA TGTGCCAGCAGCGTAGAGGGGTATCAGCCCCAGCATTTT.

The chain carries TRBV5-1 and TRBJ2-1; TRBD1 might be the D (5 bases). Germline CDR1 is SGHRS and CDR2 is YFSETQ. The CDR3 is 15 amino acids. Trimming left V 0 bases short and J 9 bases short, with 16 bases between. The CDR3 region is CASSLEILRQGEQFF. CDR3 in DNA: TGCGCCAGCAGCTTGGAAATCCTGCGCCAGGGTGAGCAGTTCTTC. The full variable domain, with the rest looked up from reference TRBV5-1 and TRBJ2-1, is KAGVTQTPRYLIKTRGQQVTLSCSPISGHRSVSWYQQTPGQGLQFLFEYFSETQRNKGNFPGRFSGRQFSNSRSEMNVSTLELGDSALYLCASSLEILRQGEQFFGPGTRLTVL.

Only one count was recorded for this clone. The chain employs TRBV5-1 and TRBJ2-7; the match to TRBD1 covers 8 bases. Germline V gives CDR1 SGHRS, CDR2 YFSETQ. CDR3 length: 14 residues. V lost 4 bases and J lost 6; bases outside the gene matches: 9. The CDR3 nucleotides are TGCGCCAGCAGCAAGGGACAGGAACTCTCCGAGCAGTACTTC. Translated: CASSKGQELSEQYF.

The rearrangement uses TRBV5-6 and TRBJ2-1, with TRBD2 matching 10 bases. The CDR3 length is 17 residues. The germline CDR1 and CDR2 sequences are SGHDT and YYEEEE. V was pared by 1 base and J by 4 bases, with 8 bases of the junction left unmatched. DNA for the CDR3: TGTGCCAGCAGCTTGAGGGCTAGCGGGAGTAGGTACAATGAGCAGTTCTTC. It yields the protein CASSLRASGSRYNEQFF.

The chain joins TRBV5-4 to TRBJ1-1; TRBD1 agrees at 8 bases. Germline CDR1 SGHNT, CDR2 YYREEE (reference sequence). The CDR3 runs to 14 residues. V lost 4 bases and J lost 1; bases outside the gene matches: 3. The CDR3 sequence: CASSETGENTEAFF. CDR3 in DNA: TGTGCCAGCAGCGAGACAGGGGAGAACACTGAAGCTTTCTTT.

The gene calls are TRBV9 and TRBJ2-5; TRBD2 aligns across 9 bases. This CDR3 region has 15 residues. From germline, CDR1 is SGDLS and CDR2 YYNGEE. After removal of 2 bases from V and 5 bases from J, the junction contained 7 bases not matched to a gene. The CDR3 sequence: CASSVDSGRGETQYF. The CDR3 nucleotides read TGTGCCAGCAGCGTTGATAGCGGGAGAGGCGAGACCCAGTACTTC.

The J gene is TRBJ1-5, the V gene TRBV10-3; 7 bases fit TRBD1. V gave up 3 bases and J gave up 1 base; unmatched junction bases: 3. Germline V gene sequence: CDR1 ENHRY, CDR2 SYGVKD. CDR3 length: 15 amino acids. The CDR3 loop is CAISDLTGSNQPQHF. As DNA, the CDR3 is TGTGCCATCAGTGACCTGACAGGGAGCAATCAGCCCCAGCATTTT.

The chain joins TRBV9 to TRBJ1-1, with TRBD1 matching 7 bases. The V and J ends lost 3 bases and 0 bases, in that order; junction bases with no gene match: 5. Germline V gene data show CDR1 as SGDLS and CDR2 as YYNGEE. The CDR3 is 15 residues long. The CDR3 sequence: CASSEQGRMNTEAFF. In nucleotides, the CDR3 is TGTGCCAGCAGCGAACAGGGGAGGATGAACACTGAAGCTTTCTTT.